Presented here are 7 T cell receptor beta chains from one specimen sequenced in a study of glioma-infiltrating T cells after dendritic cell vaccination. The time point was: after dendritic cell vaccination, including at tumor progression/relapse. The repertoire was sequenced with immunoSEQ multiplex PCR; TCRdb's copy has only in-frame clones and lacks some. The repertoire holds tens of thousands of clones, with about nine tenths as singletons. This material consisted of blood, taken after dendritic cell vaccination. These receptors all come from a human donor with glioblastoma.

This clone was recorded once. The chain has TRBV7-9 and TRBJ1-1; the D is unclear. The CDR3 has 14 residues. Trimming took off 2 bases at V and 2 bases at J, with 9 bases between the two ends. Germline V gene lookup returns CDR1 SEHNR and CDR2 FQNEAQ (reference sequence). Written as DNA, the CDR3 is TGTGCCAGCAGCTTATCCGAGGGTAACACTGAAGCTTTCTTT. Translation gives CASSLSEGNTEAFF.

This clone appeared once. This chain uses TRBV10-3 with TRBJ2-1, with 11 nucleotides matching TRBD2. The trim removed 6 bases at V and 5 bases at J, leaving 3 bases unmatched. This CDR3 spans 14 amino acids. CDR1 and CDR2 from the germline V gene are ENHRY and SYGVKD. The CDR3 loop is CAISGTSGNNEQFF. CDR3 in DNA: TGTGCCATCAGCGGGACTAGCGGTAACAATGAGCAGTTCTTC.

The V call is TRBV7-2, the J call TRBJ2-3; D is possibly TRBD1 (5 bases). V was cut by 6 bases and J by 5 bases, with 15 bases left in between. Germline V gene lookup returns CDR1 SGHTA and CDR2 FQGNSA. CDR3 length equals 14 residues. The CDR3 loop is CASSPQGFGDTQYF. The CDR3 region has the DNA TGTGCCAGCAGTCCGCAGGGCTTTGGAGATACGCAGTATTTT.

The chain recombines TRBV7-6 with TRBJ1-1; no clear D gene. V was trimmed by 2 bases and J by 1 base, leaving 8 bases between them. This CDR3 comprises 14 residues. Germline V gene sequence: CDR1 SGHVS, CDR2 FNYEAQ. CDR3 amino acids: CASSLSLENTEAFF. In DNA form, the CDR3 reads TGTGCCAGCAGCTTATCCCTAGAGAACACTGAAGCTTTCTTT.

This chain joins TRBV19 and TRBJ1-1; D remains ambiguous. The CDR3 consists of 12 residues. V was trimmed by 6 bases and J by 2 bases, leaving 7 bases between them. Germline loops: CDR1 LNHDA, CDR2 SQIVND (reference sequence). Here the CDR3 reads CASRTVNTEAFF. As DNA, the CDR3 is TGTGCCAGTAGAACAGTCAACACTGAAGCTTTCTTT.

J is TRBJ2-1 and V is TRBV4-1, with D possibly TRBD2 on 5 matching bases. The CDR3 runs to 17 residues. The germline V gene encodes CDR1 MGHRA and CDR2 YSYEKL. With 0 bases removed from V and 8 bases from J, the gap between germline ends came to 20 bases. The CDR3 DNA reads TGCGCCAGCAGCCAAGAGGCTACTAGACGAAGGTTATATGAGCAGTTCTTC. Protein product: CASSQEATRRRLYEQFF.

The CDR3 protein is CASSEGETYEQYF. In nucleotides, the CDR3 is TGTGCCAGCAGTGAAGGCGAGACCTACGAGCAGTACTTC. The V and J genes are TRBV6-1 and TRBJ2-7; D is uncertain. The CDR3 is 13 residues long. Trimming took 1 base from V and 2 from J, leaving 6 bases between them. CDR1 and CDR2 (germline): MNHNS, SASEGT.